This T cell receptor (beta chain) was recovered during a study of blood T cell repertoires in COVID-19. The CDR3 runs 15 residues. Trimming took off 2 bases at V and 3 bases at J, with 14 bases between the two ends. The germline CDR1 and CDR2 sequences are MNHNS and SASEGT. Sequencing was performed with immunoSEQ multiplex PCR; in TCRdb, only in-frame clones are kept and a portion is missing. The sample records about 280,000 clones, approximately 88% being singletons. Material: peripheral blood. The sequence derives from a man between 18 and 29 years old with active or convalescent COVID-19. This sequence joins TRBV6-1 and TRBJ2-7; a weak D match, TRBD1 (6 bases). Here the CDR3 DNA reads TGTGCCAGCAGTGAAATTAGGGGGAAGGGCTACGAGCAGTACTTC. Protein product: CASSEIRGKGYEQYF.